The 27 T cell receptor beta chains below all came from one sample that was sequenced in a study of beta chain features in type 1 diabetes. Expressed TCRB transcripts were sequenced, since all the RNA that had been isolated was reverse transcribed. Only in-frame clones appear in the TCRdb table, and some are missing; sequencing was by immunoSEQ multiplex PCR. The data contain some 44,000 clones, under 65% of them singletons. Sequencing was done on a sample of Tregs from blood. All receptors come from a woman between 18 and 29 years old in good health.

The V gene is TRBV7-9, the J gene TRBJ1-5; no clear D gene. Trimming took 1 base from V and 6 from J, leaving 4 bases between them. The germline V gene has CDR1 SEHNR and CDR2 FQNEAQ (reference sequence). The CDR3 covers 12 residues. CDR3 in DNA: TGTGCCAGCAGCTTAGACACTCAGCCCCAGCATTTT. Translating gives CASSLDTQPQHF. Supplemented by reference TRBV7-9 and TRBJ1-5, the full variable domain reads DTGVSQNPRHKITKRGQNVTFRCDPISEHNRLYWYRQTLGQGPEFLTYFQNEAQLEKSRLLSDRFSAERPKGSFSTLEIQRTEQGDSAMYLCASSLDTQPQHFGDGTRLSIL.

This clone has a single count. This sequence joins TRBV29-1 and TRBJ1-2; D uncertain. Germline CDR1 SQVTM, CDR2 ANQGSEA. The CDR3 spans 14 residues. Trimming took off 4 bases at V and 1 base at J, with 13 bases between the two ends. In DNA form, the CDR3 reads TGCAGCGTTGTCTCGTCAGCGATTAACTATGGCTACACCTTC. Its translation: CSVVSSAINYGYTF. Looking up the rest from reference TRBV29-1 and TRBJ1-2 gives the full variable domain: SAVISQKPSRDICQRGTSLTIQCQVDSQVTMMFWYRQQPGQSLTLIATANQGSEATYESGFVIDKFPISRPNLTFSTLTVSNMSPEDSSIYLCSVVSSAINYGYTFGSGTRLTVV.

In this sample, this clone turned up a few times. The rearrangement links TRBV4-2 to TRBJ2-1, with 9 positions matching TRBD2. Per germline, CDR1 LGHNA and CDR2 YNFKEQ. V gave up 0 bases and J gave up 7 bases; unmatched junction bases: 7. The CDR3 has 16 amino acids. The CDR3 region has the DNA TGTGCCAGCAGCCAAGAGCCTAGCGGGGTTGGAAATGAGCAGTTCTTC. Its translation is CASSQEPSGVGNEQFF.

Written as DNA, the CDR3 is TGTGCCTGGATGAGGAGACAAGAGACCCAGTACTTC. This encodes CAWMRRQETQYF. V gene TRBV30 combines with J gene TRBJ2-5, with D unresolved. The CDR3 loop spans 12 amino acids. V lost 4 bases and J lost 2, with 8 bases in between. Germline assignment: CDR1 GTSNPN and CDR2 SVGIG (reference sequence). Supplemented by reference TRBV30 and TRBJ2-5, the full variable domain reads SQTIHQWPATLVQPVGSPLSLECTVEGTSNPNLYWYRQAAGRGLQLLFYSVGIGQISSEVPQNLSASRPQDRQFILSSKKLLLSDSGFYLCAWMRRQETQYFGPGTRLLVL.

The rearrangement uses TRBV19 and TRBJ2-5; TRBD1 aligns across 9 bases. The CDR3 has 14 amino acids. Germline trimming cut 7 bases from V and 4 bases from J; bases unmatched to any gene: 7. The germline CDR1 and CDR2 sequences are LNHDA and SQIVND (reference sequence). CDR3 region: CASTPGQGRETQYF. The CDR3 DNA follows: TGTGCCAGTACTCCGGGACAGGGACGAGAGACCCAGTACTTC.

The CDR3 protein is CASTNDRTYYEQYF. Written as DNA, the CDR3 is TGTGCCAGCACCAACGACAGGACATACTACGAGCAGTACTTC. The chain recombines TRBV28 with TRBJ2-5; a weak D match, TRBD1 (6 bases). The DNA end favors TRBJ2-7, so the J call may be wrong. The CDR3 is 14 residues long. Germline V lookup: CDR1 MDHEN, CDR2 SYDVKM.

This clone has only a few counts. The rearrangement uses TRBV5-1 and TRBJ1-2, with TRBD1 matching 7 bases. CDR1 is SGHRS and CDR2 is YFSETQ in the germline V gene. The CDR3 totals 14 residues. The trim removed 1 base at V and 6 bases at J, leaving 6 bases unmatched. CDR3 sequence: CASSLNEGAHGYTF. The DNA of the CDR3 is TGCGCCAGCAGCTTGAACGAGGGGGCGCATGGCTACACCTTC.

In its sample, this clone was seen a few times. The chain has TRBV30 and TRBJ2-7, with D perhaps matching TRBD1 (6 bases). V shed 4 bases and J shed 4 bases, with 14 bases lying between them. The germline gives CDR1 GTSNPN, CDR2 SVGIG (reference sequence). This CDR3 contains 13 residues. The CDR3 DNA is TGTGCCTGGAAGGGTACGGGGACATACGAGCAGTACTTC. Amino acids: CAWKGTGTYEQYF.

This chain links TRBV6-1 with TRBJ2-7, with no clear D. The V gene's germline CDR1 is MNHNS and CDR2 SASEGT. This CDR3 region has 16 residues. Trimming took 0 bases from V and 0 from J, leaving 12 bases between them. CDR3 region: CASSEARNPSSYEQYF. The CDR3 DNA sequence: TGTGCCAGCAGTGAAGCGCGCAATCCGAGCTCCTACGAGCAGTACTTC.

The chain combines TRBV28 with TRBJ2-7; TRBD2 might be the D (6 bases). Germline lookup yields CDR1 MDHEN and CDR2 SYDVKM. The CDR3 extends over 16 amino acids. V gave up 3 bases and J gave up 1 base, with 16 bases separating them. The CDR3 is CASSLTGASTSYEQYF. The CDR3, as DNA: TGTGCCAGCAGTTTGACGGGAGCCTCTACGTCCTACGAGCAGTACTTC.

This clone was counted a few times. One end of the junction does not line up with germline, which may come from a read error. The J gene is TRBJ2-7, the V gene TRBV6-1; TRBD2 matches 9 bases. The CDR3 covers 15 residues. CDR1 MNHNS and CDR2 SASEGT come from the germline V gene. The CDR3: CASSEIAGVSHEQYF. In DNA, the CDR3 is TGTGCCAGCAGTGAAATAGCGGGAGTCTCCCACGAGCAGTACTTC.

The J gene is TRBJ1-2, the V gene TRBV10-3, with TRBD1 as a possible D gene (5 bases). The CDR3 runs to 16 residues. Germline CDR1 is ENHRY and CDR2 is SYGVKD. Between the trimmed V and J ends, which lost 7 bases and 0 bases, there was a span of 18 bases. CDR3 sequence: CAINSGILQANYGYTF. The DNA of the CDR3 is TGTGCCATCAACTCAGGGATCCTACAAGCTAACTATGGCTACACCTTC.

The CDR3 DNA reads TGTGCCAGCAGCTTGAACACAGGGGGCGGCACAGATACGCAGTATTTT. Its protein product is CASSLNTGGGTDTQYF. The chain links TRBV11-2 to TRBJ2-3, with TRBD1 identical over 9 bases. Germline V lookup: CDR1 SGHAT, CDR2 FQNNGV. Unmatched junction bases numbered 5, after V lost 3 bases and J lost 1 base. This CDR3 is 16 amino acids long.

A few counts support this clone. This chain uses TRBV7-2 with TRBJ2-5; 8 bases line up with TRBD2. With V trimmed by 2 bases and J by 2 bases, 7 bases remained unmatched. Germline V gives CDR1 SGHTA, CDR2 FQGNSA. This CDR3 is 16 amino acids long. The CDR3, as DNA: TGTGCCAGCAGCTTATCCACGGGAGGGGGACAAGAGACCCAGTACTTC. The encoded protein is CASSLSTGGGQETQYF.

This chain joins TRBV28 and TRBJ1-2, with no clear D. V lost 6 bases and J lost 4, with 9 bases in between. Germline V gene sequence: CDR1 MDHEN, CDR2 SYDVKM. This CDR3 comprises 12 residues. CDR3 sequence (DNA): TGTGCCAGCAGAGTCAGGTTCTATGGCTACACCTTC. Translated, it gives CASRVRFYGYTF.

The CDR3 here is CASSPIAGGPSGANVLTF. As DNA, the CDR3 is TGTGCCAGCAGTCCCATAGCGGGAGGCCCCTCTGGGGCCAACGTCCTGACTTTC. The chain is built from TRBV28 and TRBJ2-6; TRBD2 aligns across 10 bases. CDR1 and CDR2 (germline): MDHEN, SYDVKM. The CDR3 extends over 18 amino acids. The V segment lost 5 bases and the J segment 0 bases; nucleotides outside the gene matches: 7.

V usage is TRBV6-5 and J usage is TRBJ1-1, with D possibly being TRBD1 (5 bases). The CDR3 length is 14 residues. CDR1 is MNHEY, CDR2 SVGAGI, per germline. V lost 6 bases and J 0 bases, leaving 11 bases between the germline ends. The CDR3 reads CASSPTEMNTEAFF. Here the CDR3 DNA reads TGTGCCAGCAGCCCGACAGAAATGAACACTGAAGCTTTCTTT.

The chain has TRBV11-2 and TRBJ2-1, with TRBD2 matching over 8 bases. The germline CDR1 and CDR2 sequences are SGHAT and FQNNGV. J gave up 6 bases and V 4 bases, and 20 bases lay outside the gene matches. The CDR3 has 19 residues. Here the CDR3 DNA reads TGTGCCAGCAGCTCCCTGGCCCCCTTTGGAGCGGGAGCTTTCAATGAGCAGTTCTTC. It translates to CASSSLAPFGAGAFNEQFF.

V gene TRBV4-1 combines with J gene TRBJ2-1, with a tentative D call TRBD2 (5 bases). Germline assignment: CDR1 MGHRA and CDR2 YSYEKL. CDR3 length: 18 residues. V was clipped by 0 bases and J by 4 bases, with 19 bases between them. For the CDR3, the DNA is TGCGCCAGCAGCCAAGATTCGGCTCGGACCCGGGGATACAATGAGCAGTTCTTC. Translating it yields CASSQDSARTRGYNEQFF.

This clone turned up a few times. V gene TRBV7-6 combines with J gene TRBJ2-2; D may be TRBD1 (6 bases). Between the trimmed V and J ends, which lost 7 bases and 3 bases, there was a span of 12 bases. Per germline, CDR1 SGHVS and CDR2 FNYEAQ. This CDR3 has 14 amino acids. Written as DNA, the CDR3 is TGTGCCAGCACGCAGGGGCCATACACCGGGGAGCTGTTTTTT. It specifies CASTQGPYTGELFF.

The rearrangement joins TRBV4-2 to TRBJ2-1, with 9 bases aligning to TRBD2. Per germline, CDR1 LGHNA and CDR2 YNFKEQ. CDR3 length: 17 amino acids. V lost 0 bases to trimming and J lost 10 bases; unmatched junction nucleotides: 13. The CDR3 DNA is TGTGCCAGCAGCCAAGACGGCCTAGCGGGATGGGTCGGAGAGCAGTTCTTC. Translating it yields CASSQDGLAGWVGEQFF.

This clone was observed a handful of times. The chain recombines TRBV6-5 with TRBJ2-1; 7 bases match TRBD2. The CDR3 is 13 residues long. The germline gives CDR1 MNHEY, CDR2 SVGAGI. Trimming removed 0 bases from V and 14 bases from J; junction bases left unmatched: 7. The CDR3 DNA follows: TGTGCCAGCAGTTACTCAATGGAGGGAGGGAAGTTCTTC. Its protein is CASSYSMEGGKFF.

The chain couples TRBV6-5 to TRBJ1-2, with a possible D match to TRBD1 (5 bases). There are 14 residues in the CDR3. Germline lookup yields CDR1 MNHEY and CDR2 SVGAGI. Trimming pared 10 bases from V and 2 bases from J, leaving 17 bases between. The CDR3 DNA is TGTGCCACCCATCGGACAACAGCCAACTATGGCTACACCTTC. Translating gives CATHRTTANYGYTF.

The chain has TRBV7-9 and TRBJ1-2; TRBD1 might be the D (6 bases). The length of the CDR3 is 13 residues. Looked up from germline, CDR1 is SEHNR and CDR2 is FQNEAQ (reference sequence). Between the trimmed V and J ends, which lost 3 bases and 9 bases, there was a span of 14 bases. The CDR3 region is CASSFPGQRSYTF. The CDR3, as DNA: TGTGCCAGCAGCTTCCCCGGACAGAGGAGCTACACCTTC.

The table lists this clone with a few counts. In DNA form, the CDR3 reads TGCGCCAGCAATAGAGGAATGGCTAGCGCGAACACCGGGGAGCTGTTTTTT. This codes for CASNRGMASANTGELFF. The V and J genes are TRBV5-1 and TRBJ2-2, with a weak D call TRBD2 (6 bases). Trimming stripped 6 bases from V and 0 bases from J, with 18 bases between. The CDR3 runs to 17 residues. Germline V lookup: CDR1 SGHRS, CDR2 YFSETQ.

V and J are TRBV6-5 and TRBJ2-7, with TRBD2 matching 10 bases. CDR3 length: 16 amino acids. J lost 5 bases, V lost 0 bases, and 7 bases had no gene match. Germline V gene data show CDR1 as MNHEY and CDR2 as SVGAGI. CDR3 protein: CASSYSPSSGSDEQYF. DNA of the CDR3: TGTGCCAGCAGTTACTCTCCCTCTAGCGGGAGTGACGAGCAGTACTTC.

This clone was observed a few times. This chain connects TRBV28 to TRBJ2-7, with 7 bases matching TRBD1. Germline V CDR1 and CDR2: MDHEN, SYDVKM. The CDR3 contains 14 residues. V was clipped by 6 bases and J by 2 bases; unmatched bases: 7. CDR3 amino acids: CASSTGVRAYEQYF. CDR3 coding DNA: TGTGCCAGCAGCACAGGGGTTAGGGCCTACGAGCAGTACTTC. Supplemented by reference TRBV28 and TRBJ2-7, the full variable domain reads DVKVTQSSRYLVKRTGEKVFLECVQDMDHENMFWYRQDPGLGLRLIYFSYDVKMKEKGDIPEGYSVSREKKERFSLILESASTNQTSMYLCASSTGVRAYEQYFGPGTRLTVT.